This TCR beta chain was retrieved from a study of T cell changes during pregnancy in multiple sclerosis (dated by TCRdb to the late 2010s). Notes on the research overall: Changes in the T cell repertoire over the course of pregnancy were examined in this study in women with multiple sclerosis.

To prepare the library, the immunoSEQ multiplex PCR assay was applied. Not all clones reach the TCRdb copy of this immuneACCESS table, which keeps in-frame sequences only. Checked studies attribute under half of the gap to unresolved V genes and leave the rest unexplained. This sample lists 35,000 to 50,000 clones; 87% were detected once. Of the sample, 0.9% is held by the ten largest clones. As to this clone: Its binding antigen is unknown. Base quality data are lacking; no much larger clone is found one base away.

After removal of 4 bases from V and 6 bases from J, the junction retains 17 bases not matched to a gene. CDR1 and CDR2 are drawn from the germline V gene: LGHNA, YSLEER. From its cysteine to its phenylalanine, the CDR3 spans 18 amino acids. Just the 54-base CDR3 DNA is kept, in frame starting at base 1. Sequencing was performed on CD4+ T cells from peripheral blood mononuclear cells, taken after pregnancy. The chain is assembled from TRBV4-3 and TRBJ2-3, and 9 junction bases match TRBD2. This receptor was taken from a female donor with multiple sclerosis, enrolled in a pregnancy study. The sequence in DNA is TGCGCCAGCAGCCCCGGGGCTAGCGGGGCAATAAGGGGTGATACGCAGTATTTT. Protein translation: CASSPGASGAIRGDTQYF.